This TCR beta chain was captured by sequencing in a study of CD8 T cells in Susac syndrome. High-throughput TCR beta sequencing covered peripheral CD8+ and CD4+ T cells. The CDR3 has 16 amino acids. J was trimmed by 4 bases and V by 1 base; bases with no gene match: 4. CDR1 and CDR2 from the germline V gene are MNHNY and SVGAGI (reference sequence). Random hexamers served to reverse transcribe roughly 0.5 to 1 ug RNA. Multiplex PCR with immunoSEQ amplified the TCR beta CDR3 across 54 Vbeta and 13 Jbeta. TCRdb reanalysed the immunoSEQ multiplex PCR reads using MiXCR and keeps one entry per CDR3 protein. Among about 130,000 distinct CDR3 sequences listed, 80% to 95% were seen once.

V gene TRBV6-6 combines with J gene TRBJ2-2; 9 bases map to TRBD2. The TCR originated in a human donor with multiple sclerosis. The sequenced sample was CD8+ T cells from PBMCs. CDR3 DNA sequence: TGTGCCAGCAGTTACTACTTAGCGGGGGCCACCGGGGAGCTGTTTTTT. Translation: CASSYYLAGATGELFF.